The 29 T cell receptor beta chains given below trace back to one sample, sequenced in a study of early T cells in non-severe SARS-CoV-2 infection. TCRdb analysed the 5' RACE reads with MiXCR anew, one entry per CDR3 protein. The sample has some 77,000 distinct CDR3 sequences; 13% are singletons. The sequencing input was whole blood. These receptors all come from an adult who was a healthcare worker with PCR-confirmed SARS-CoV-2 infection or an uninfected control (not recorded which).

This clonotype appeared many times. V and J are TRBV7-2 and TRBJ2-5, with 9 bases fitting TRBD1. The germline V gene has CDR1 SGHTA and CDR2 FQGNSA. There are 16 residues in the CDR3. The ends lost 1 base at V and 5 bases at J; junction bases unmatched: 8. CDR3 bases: TGTGCCAGCAGCTTAGACGGCAACAGGGGGCGCGAGACCCAGTACTTC. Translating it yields CASSLDGNRGRETQYF. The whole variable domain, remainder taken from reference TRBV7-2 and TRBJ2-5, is GAGVSQSPSNKVTEKGKDVELRCDPISGHTALYWYRQSLGQGLEFLIYFQGNSAPDKSGLPSDRFSAERTGGSVSTLTIQRTQQEDSAVYLCASSLDGNRGRETQYFGPGTRLLVL.

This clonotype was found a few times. The CDR3 loop is CASGPDHPVQYF. CDR3 bases: TGTGCCAGCGGACCGGATCATCCGGTGCAGTATTTT. The genes are TRBV12-3 or TRBV12-4 and TRBJ2-3; D unresolved. V was clipped by 8 bases and J by 11 bases, with 17 bases between them. The CDR3 is 12 residues long.

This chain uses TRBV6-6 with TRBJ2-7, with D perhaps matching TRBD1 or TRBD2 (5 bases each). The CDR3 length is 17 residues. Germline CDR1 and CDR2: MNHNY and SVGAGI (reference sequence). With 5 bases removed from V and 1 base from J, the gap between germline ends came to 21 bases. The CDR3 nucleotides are TGTGCCAGCAGTCCCGGACCGGGACGGGGAGCATCCTACGAGCAGTACTTC. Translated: CASSPGPGRGASYEQYF.

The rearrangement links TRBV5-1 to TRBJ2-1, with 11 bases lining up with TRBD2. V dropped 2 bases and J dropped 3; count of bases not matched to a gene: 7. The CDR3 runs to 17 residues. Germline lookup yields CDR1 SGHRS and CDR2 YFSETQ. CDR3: CASSLPGLADIYNEQFF. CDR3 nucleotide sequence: TGCGCCAGCAGCTTACCGGGACTAGCGGACATCTACAATGAGCAGTTCTTC.

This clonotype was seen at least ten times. The CDR3 sequence: CSARDGTRADYEQYF. The CDR3, as DNA: TGCAGTGCTAGAGATGGGACAAGAGCGGATTACGAGCAGTACTTC. The chain joins TRBV20-1 to TRBJ2-7; tentative D call: TRBD1 (6 bases). Trimming took 0 bases from V and 4 from J, leaving 16 bases between them. Germline V gene data show CDR1 as DFQATT and CDR2 as SNEGSKA (reference sequence). This CDR3 is built from 15 residues.

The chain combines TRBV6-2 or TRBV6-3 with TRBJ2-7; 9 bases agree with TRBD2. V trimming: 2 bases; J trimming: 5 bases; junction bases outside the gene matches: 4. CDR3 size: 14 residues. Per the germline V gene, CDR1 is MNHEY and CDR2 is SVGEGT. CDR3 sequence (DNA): TGTGCCAGCAGTTACGCGGGAGGGCCTAACGAGCAGTACTTC. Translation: CASSYAGGPNEQYF.

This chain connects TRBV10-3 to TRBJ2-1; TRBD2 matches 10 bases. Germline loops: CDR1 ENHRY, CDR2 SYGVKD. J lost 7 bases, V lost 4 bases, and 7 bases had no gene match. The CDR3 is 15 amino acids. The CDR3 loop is CAISGAGGSVNEQFF. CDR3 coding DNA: TGTGCCATCAGTGGAGCGGGAGGGTCTGTGAATGAGCAGTTCTTC.

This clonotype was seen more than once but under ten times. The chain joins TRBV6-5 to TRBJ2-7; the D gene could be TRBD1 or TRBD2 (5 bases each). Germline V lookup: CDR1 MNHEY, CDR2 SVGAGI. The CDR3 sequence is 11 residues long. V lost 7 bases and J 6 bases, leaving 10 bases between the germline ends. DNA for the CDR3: TGTGCCAGCAATGCAGGGACCGAGCAGTACTTC. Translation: CASNAGTEQYF.

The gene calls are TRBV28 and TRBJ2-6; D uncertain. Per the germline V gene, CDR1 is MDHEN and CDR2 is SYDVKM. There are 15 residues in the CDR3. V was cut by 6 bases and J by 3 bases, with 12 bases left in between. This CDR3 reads CASSKLRSGANVLTF. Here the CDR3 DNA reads TGTGCCAGCAGCAAGTTAAGGAGTGGGGCCAACGTCCTGACTTTC.

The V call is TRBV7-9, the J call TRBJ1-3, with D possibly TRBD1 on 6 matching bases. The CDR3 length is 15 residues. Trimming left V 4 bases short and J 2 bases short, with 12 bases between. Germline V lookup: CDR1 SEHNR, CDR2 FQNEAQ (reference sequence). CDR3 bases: TGTGCCAGCAGCTCCCGGCAGGGGACTGGAAACACCATATATTTT. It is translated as CASSSRQGTGNTIYF.

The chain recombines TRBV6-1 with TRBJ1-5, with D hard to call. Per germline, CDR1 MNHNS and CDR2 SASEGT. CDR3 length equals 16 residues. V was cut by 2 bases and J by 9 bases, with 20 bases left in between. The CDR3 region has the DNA TGTGCCAGCAGTGAAATATCGACACCATTTCCTCGGCCCCAGCATTTT. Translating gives CASSEISTPFPRPQHF.

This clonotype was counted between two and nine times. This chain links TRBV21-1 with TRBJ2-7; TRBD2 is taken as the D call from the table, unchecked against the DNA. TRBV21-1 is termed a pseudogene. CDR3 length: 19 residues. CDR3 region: CASSNPPGLAGVWSYEQYF. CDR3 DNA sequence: TGTGCCAGCAGCAACCCCCCGGGACTAGCGGGAGTATGGTCCTACGAGCAGTACTTC.

In DNA form, the CDR3 reads TGTGCCAGCAGCTCAGGGGGCTTAAAGGGTAGTGAGCAGTTCTTC. The encoded protein is CASSSGGLKGSEQFF. V usage is TRBV7-9 and J usage is TRBJ2-1, with 8 bases lining up with TRBD1. This CDR3 is 15 amino acids long. CDR1 and CDR2 from the germline V gene are SEHNR and FQNEAQ (reference sequence). Trimming at V came to 4 bases and at J to 9 bases, leaving 11 bases not matched to a gene.

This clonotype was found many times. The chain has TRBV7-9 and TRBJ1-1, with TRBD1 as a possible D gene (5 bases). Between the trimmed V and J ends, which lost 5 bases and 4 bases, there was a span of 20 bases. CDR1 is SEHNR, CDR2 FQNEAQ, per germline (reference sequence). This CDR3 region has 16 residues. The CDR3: CASSGGTEREGTEAFF. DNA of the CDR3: TGTGCCAGCAGCGGAGGGACCGAGAGAGAAGGCACTGAAGCTTTCTTT.

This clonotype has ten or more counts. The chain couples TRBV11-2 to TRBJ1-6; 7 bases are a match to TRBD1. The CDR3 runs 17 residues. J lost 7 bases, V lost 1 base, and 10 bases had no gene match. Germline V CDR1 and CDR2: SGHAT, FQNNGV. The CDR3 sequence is CASSLVKGTEKNSPLHF. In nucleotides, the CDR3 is TGTGCCAGCAGCTTAGTTAAAGGGACAGAGAAGAATTCACCCCTCCACTTT.

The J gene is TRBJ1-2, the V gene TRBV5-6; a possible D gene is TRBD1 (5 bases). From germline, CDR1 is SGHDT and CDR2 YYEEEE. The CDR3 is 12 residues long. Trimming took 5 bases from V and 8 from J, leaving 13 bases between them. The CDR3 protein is CASSAGAWGYTF. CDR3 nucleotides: TGTGCCAGCAGTGCCGGGGCTTGGGGCTACACCTTC.

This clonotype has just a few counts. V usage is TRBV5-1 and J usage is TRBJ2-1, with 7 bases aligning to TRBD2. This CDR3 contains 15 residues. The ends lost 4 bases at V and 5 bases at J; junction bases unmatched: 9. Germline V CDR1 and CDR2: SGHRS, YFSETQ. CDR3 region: CASSPGRQINNEQFF. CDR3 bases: TGCGCCAGCAGCCCCGGGAGGCAAATTAACAATGAGCAGTTCTTC. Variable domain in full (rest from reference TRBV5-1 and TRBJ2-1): KAGVTQTPRYLIKTRGQQVTLSCSPISGHRSVSWYQQTPGQGLQFLFEYFSETQRNKGNFPGRFSGRQFSNSRSEMNVSTLELGDSALYLCASSPGRQINNEQFFGPGTRLTVL.

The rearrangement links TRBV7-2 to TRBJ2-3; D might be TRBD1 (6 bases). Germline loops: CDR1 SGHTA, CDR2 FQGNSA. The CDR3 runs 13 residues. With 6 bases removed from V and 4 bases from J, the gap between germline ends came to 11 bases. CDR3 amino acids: CASRDRGSDTQYF. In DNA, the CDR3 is TGTGCCAGCAGAGATAGGGGGTCAGATACGCAGTATTTT.

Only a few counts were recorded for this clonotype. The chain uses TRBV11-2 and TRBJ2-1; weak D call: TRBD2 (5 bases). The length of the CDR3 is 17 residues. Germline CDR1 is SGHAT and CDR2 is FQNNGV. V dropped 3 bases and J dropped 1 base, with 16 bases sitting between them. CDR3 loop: CASSFPHGGGSYNEQFF. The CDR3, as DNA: TGTGCCAGCAGCTTTCCCCATGGTGGAGGATCCTACAATGAGCAGTTCTTC. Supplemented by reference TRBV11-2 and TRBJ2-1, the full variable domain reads EAGVAQSPRYKIIEKRQSVAFWCNPISGHATLYWYQQILGQGPKLLIQFQNNGVVDDSQLPKDRFSAERLKGVDSTLKIQPAKLEDSAVYLCASSFPHGGGSYNEQFFGPGTRLTVL.

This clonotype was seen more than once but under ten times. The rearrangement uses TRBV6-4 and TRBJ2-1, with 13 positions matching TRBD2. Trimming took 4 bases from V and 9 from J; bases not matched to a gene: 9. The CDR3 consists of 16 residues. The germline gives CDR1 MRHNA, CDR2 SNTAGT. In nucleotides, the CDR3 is TGTGCCAGCAGTGCATCACTAGCGGGGGGGGCCGCTGAGCAGTTCTTC. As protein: CASSASLAGGAAEQFF.

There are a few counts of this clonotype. The chain's CDR3 is CASSNGQEETQYF. The CDR3 DNA reads as TGTGCCAGCAGCAACGGACAGGAAGAGACCCAGTACTTC. The chain is built from TRBV3-1 and TRBJ2-5; 7 nucleotides line up with TRBD1. J gave up 3 bases and V 5 bases, and 3 bases lay outside the gene matches. The CDR3 length is 13 residues. Per germline, CDR1 LGHDT and CDR2 YNNKEL (reference sequence).

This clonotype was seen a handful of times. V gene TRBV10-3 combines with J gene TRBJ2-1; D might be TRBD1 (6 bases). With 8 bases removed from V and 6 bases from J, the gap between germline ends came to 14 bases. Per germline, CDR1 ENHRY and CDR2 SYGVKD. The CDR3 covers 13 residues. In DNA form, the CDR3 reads TGTGCCATCGGGGCAGGGGCGACCAATGAGCAGTTCTTC. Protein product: CAIGAGATNEQFF.

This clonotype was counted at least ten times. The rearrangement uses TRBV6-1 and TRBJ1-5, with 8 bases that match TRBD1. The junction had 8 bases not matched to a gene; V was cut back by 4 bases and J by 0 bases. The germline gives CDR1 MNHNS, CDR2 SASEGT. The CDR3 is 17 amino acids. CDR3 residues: CASSVRWTGYSNQPQHF. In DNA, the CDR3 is TGTGCCAGCAGTGTTCGATGGACAGGGTATAGCAATCAGCCCCAGCATTTT.

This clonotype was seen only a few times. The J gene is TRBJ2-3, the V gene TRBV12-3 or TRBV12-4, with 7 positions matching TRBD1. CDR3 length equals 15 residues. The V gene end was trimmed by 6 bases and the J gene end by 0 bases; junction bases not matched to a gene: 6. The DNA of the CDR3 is TGTGCCAGCAGGAACAGGGGAGCCAGCACAGATACGCAGTATTTT. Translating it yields CASRNRGASTDTQYF.

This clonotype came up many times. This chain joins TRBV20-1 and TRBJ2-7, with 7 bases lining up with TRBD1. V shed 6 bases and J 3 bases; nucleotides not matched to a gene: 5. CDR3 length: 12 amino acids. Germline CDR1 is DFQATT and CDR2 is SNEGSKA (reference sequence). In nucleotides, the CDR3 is TGCAGTGCCCGACAGGGCGGCTACGAGCAGTACTTC. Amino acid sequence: CSARQGGYEQYF.

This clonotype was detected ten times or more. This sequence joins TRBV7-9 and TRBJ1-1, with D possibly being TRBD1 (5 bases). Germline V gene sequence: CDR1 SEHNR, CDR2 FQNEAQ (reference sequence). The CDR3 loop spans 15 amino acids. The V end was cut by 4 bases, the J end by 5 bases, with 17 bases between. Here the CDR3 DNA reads TGTGCCAGCAGCTCCCGGAGAGGGGCGGGGACTGAAGCTTTCTTT. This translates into CASSSRRGAGTEAFF.

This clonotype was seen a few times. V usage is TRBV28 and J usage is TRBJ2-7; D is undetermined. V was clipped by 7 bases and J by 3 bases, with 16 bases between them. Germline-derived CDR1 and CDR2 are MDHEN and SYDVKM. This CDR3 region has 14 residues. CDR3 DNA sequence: TGTGCCAGCACCACGGGCGGCCAGAACTACGAGCAGTACTTC. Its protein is CASTTGGQNYEQYF.

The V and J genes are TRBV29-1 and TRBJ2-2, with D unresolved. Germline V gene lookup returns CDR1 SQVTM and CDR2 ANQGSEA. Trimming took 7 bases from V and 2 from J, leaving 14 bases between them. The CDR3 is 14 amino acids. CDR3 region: CSASINTNTGELFF. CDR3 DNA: TGCAGCGCATCGATCAACACCAACACCGGGGAGCTGTTTTTT.

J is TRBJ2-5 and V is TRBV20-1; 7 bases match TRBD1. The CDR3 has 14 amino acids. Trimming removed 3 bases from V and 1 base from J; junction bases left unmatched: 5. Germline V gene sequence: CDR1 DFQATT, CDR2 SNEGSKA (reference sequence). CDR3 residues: CSASAGTAQETQYF. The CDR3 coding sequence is TGCAGTGCTAGTGCCGGGACAGCCCAAGAGACCCAGTACTTC.